In its sample, the clone carrying this T cell receptor (beta chain) was seen once. The data were obtained in a study of human versus mouse CDR3 diversity and MHC coevolution. Trimming shortened V by 6 bases and J by 0 bases, and 9 bases separated the two germline ends. This CDR3 has 14 residues. Germline values: CDR1 LNHDA, CDR2 SQIVND (reference sequence). Some clones are missing from TCRdb's copy, which holds only in-frame ones; the method was immunoSEQ multiplex PCR. This repertoire shows roughly 80,000 clones, roughly 90% found once; its top ten account for about 0.14%. V is TRBV19 and J is TRBJ2-1, with D hard to call. Sequenced material: naive CD4+ T cells from blood. Described subset: CD45RO-negative CD62L-positive naive CD4 T cells. The sequence came from a person aged 25 to 69 in good health. CDR3 loop: CASSLASSYNEQFF. The CDR3 region has the DNA TGTGCCAGTAGCCTCGCGAGCTCCTACAATGAGCAGTTCTTC.